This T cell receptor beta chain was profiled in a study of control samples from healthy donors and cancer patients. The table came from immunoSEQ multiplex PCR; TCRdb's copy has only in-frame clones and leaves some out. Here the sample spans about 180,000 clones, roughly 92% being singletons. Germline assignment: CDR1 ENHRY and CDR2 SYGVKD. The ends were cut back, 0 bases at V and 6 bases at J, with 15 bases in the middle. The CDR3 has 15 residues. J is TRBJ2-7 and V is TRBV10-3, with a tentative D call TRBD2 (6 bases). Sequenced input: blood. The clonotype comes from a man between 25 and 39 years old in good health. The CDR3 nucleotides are TGTGCCATCAGTGAGTCGGCGGGGTCGCTTAGCGAGCAGTACTTC. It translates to CAISESAGSLSEQYF.